The rows below give T cell receptor beta chains drawn from one sample of a study of immune cell composition in non-small cell lung cancer. The repertoire was sequenced with immunoSEQ multiplex PCR; TCRdb's copy has only in-frame clones and lacks some. Of 14,000 or so clones in the sample, roughly 80% were seen once. The sequencing sample was made of lung tumor tissue. The receptors originated from a human donor with non-small cell lung cancer. CDR3s include the opening cysteine and the closing phenylalanine or tryptophan. The D gene is left open where the match is weak. A clone size is listed for some rows: how often the clone was seen (once, few, many), or a class if it is expanded.

DNA: TGTGCCACCAGCACCTTAACGGTCGGGGAGCTGTTTTTT
CDR3: CATSTLTVGELFF
D: -
size: -
V: TRBV15
J: TRBJ2-2

DNA: TGTGCCTGGAGTGTGGGGGACCCACCCTACGAGCAGTACTTC
CDR3: CAWSVGDPPYEQYF
D: -
size: few
V: TRBV30
J: TRBJ2-7

DNA: TGTGCCAGCAGCCCCATGGGGACTAGCGGCTACAATGAGCAGTTCTTC
CDR3: CASSPMGTSGYNEQFF
D: TRBD2
size: -
V: TRBV7-9
J: TRBJ2-1

DNA: TGTGCCAGCAGCTTCAGCGGGAGGGCCGAATATACGCAGTATTTT
CDR3: CASSFSGRAEYTQYF
D: TRBD2
size: -
V: TRBV5-4
J: TRBJ2-3

DNA: TGTGCCAGTAGTATGCGGGACCTCAGGGATACGCAGTATTTT
CDR3: CASSMRDLRDTQYF
D: -
size: -
V: TRBV19
J: TRBJ2-3

DNA: TGCGCCAGCAGCTCCTCCGGGACTGCTAGCACAGATACGCAGTATTTT
CDR3: CASSSSGTASTDTQYF
D: -
size: -
V: TRBV5-1
J: TRBJ2-3

DNA: TGCAGCGTTGCCGGTAACAGCAATCAGCCCCAGCATTTT
CDR3: CSVAGNSNQPQHF
D: -
size: -
V: TRBV29-1
J: TRBJ1-5

DNA: TGCGCCAGCAGCTCTACTTTAGCAGTTGGCACCAATGAGCAGTTCTTC
CDR3: CASSSTLAVGTNEQFF
D: -
size: -
V: TRBV5-1
J: TRBJ2-1

DNA: TGCGCCAGCAGTCTCTCTAGGGCGGGTAGCGCTTTCTTT
CDR3: CASSLSRAGSAFF
D: -
size: -
V: TRBV10-1
J: TRBJ1-1

DNA: TGTGCCAGCAGCTTGGGGACTCGTCTCGACGGGGAGCTGTTTTTT
CDR3: CASSLGTRLDGELFF
D: -
size: few
V: TRBV5-4
J: TRBJ2-2

DNA: TGTGCCAGCAGCCCCCTAGGTCGAGAAGCCAAAAACATTCAGTACTTC
CDR3: CASSPLGREAKNIQYF
D: -
size: large
V: TRBV5-8
J: TRBJ2-4

DNA: TGTGCCAGCAGTGGGACGTTCCAAGAGACCCAGTACTTC
CDR3: CASSGTFQETQYF
D: -
size: few
V: TRBV6-1
J: TRBJ2-5

DNA: TGTGCCAGCAGCGCTTCACTAGCGGGGTACTCCTACGAGCAGTACTTC
CDR3: CASSASLAGYSYEQYF
D: TRBD2
size: -
V: TRBV9
J: TRBJ2-7

DNA: TGTGCCAGCAGCTTAGCGACGGGAGGAATGGGTGAGCAGTACTTC
CDR3: CASSLATGGMGEQYF
D: TRBD2
size: -
V: TRBV7-2
J: TRBJ2-7

DNA: TGTGCCAGCAGCATCACCACTGGGAGCAATCAGCCCCAGCATTTT
CDR3: CASSITTGSNQPQHF
D: -
size: -
V: TRBV7-8
J: TRBJ1-5

DNA: TGTGCCAGCAGTATAGCGGGAGGGGGCACAGATACGCAGTATTTT
CDR3: CASSIAGGGTDTQYF
D: TRBD2
size: -
V: TRBV7-2
J: TRBJ2-3

DNA: TGCGCCAGCAGCGAGGGATGGGGCGCTTACACAGATACGCAGTATTTT
CDR3: CASSEGWGAYTDTQYF
D: -
size: -
V: TRBV5-1
J: TRBJ2-3

DNA: TGTGCCAGCAGCCCGTCCGGGACTAGCGTTTACAATGAGCAGTTCTTC
CDR3: CASSPSGTSVYNEQFF
D: TRBD2
size: -
V: TRBV5-4
J: TRBJ2-1

DNA: TGTGCCAGTCGAACAGGAGGTCTCTCCTACGAGCAGTACTTC
CDR3: CASRTGGLSYEQYF
D: -
size: -
V: TRBV11-3
J: TRBJ2-7

DNA: TGTGCCAGCAGTTACTCTTATGGCGCGGATCAGCCCCAGCATTTT
CDR3: CASSYSYGADQPQHF
D: -
size: once
V: TRBV6-5
J: TRBJ1-5

DNA: TGTGCCAGCAGCTTAGTGGGCGGAGAGACCCAGTACTTC
CDR3: CASSLVGGETQYF
D: -
size: -
V: TRBV7-9
J: TRBJ2-5

DNA: TGTGCCAGCAGCCGGACTAGCGGGGGGCGCTCCTACAATGAGCAGTTCTTC
CDR3: CASSRTSGGRSYNEQFF
D: TRBD2
size: -
V: TRBV28
J: TRBJ2-1

DNA: TGTGCCATCAAAGTCTCGAACACTGAAGCTTTCTTT
CDR3: CAIKVSNTEAFF
D: -
size: once
V: TRBV10-3
J: TRBJ1-1

DNA: TGTGCCAGCAGTGGACAGAGCTCCTACAATGAGCAGTTCTTC
CDR3: CASSGQSSYNEQFF
D: -
size: -
V: TRBV2
J: TRBJ2-1

DNA: TGTGCCAGCAGAAGAGACAGGGGGCAGAATGGCTACACCTTC
CDR3: CASRRDRGQNGYTF
D: TRBD1
size: once
V: TRBV19
J: TRBJ1-2

DNA: TGTGCCAGCAGCTTATACTCAGGGAGCTCCTACAATGAGCAGTTCTTC
CDR3: CASSLYSGSSYNEQFF
D: -
size: -
V: TRBV7-6
J: TRBJ2-1

DNA: TGCGCCAGCAGCTTGGCCGGGATCGGCAGCACAGATACGCAGTATTTT
CDR3: CASSLAGIGSTDTQYF
D: -
size: once
V: TRBV5-1
J: TRBJ2-3

DNA: TGTGCCAGCAGCCAACCGGGGACTAGCGGGAGCTCCTACAATGAGCAGTTCTTC
CDR3: CASSQPGTSGSSYNEQFF
D: TRBD2
size: few
V: TRBV11-2
J: TRBJ2-1

DNA: TGTGCCAGCAGCTTAACCGGGGGCCCTAACGAGCAGTACTTC
CDR3: CASSLTGGPNEQYF
D: -
size: -
V: TRBV7-3
J: TRBJ2-7

DNA: TGTGCCACGAAGGCGGAGGAGGCGTCCTACAATGAGCAGTTCTTC
CDR3: CATKAEEASYNEQFF
D: -
size: -
V: TRBV6-5
J: TRBJ2-1

DNA: TGTGCCAGCACCCGGACTAGCGGACGCTACGAGCAGTACTTC
CDR3: CASTRTSGRYEQYF
D: TRBD2
size: -
V: TRBV28
J: TRBJ2-7

DNA: TGTGCCAGCAGCTTAGGGAACTCCTACGAGCAGTACTTC
CDR3: CASSLGNSYEQYF
D: -
size: -
V: TRBV7-3
J: TRBJ2-7

DNA: TGTGCCAGCAGGGGGACAATCTCCTACGAGCAGTACTTC
CDR3: CASRGTISYEQYF
D: -
size: -
V: TRBV27
J: TRBJ2-7

DNA: TGTGCCAGTAGTACCCTACAGGGTTTAAGTCAGCCCCAGCATTTT
CDR3: CASSTLQGLSQPQHF
D: -
size: -
V: TRBV19
J: TRBJ1-5

DNA: TGCGCCAGCAGTGAGAGGGACACGGGTCAGCCCCAGCATTTT
CDR3: CASSERDTGQPQHF
D: -
size: -
V: TRBV10-2
J: TRBJ1-5

DNA: TGTGCCAGCAGTTCGACTAGCGGAGCCTACAATGAGCAGTTCTTC
CDR3: CASSSTSGAYNEQFF
D: TRBD2
size: -
V: TRBV6-4
J: TRBJ2-1

DNA: TGTGCCAGCAGCGTAGGGGCTAGCCCGAACACCGGGGAGCTGTTTTTT
CDR3: CASSVGASPNTGELFF
D: -
size: -
V: TRBV9
J: TRBJ2-2

DNA: TGCGCCAGCAGCTTGAGACCACCGGGACTAGCGGGAACCCCAGATACGCAGTATTTT
CDR3: CASSLRPPGLAGTPDTQYF
D: TRBD2
size: once
V: TRBV5-1
J: TRBJ2-3

DNA: TGTGCCAGCAGGGCGGGACAGGTCTTTAGCAATCAGCCCCAGCATTTT
CDR3: CASRAGQVFSNQPQHF
D: TRBD1
size: few
V: TRBV6-6
J: TRBJ1-5

DNA: TGTGCCAGCAGTGATCTCCTAGCGGGTTCAGATACGCAGTATTTT
CDR3: CASSDLLAGSDTQYF
D: TRBD2
size: -
V: TRBV25-1
J: TRBJ2-3

DNA: TGTGCCAGCTATAGCGGGAACACCGGGGAGCTGTTTTTT
CDR3: CASYSGNTGELFF
D: -
size: few
V: TRBV28
J: TRBJ2-2

DNA: TGTGCCAGCAGTTATCGCGGAGTAGGAAAAGTAGATCAGCCCCAGCATTTT
CDR3: CASSYRGVGKVDQPQHF
D: -
size: -
V: TRBV27
J: TRBJ1-5

DNA: TGTGCCAGCAGTCCCGGACTAGGTGGGGAGCTGTTTTTT
CDR3: CASSPGLGGELFF
D: TRBD2
size: -
V: TRBV2
J: TRBJ2-2

DNA: TGTGCCAGCTCACCAAGCTCCTACGAGCAGTACTTC
CDR3: CASSPSSYEQYF
D: -
size: -
V: TRBV18
J: TRBJ2-7

DNA: TGCGCCAGCAGCTTGGACGATATCTATGGCTACACCTTC
CDR3: CASSLDDIYGYTF
D: -
size: -
V: TRBV5-1
J: TRBJ1-2

DNA: TGTGCCAGCAGTGAAAGGCAACGGGAGACCCAGTACTTC
CDR3: CASSERQRETQYF
D: -
size: few
V: TRBV6-1
J: TRBJ2-5

DNA: TGTGCCAGCAGCTTGGTTGACAATGAGCAGTTCTTC
CDR3: CASSLVDNEQFF
D: -
size: -
V: TRBV5-4
J: TRBJ2-1

DNA: TGTGCCAGCAGCTTTTTGGGGGCAAGCACTGAAGCTTTCTTT
CDR3: CASSFLGASTEAFF
D: -
size: -
V: TRBV7-9
J: TRBJ1-1

DNA: TGCGCCAGCAGCCAAGATCCCCAGGGGGCCGGCACTGAAGCTTTCTTT
CDR3: CASSQDPQGAGTEAFF
D: TRBD1
size: -
V: TRBV4-1
J: TRBJ1-1

DNA: TGTGCCAGCTCAGTTCTAGCGGGAGTTCGCACCGGGGAGCTGTTTTTT
CDR3: CASSVLAGVRTGELFF
D: TRBD2
size: -
V: TRBV18
J: TRBJ2-2

DNA: TGCGCCAGCAGCTTGGAACGGGTAAAGCAGTACGAGCAGTACTTC
CDR3: CASSLERVKQYEQYF
D: -
size: -
V: TRBV5-1
J: TRBJ2-7

DNA: TGTGCCAGCAGCCCCCAGGGACTATCTAACTCCTACGAGCAGTACTTC
CDR3: CASSPQGLSNSYEQYF
D: TRBD2
size: -
V: TRBV7-2
J: TRBJ2-7

DNA: TGTGCCACCAGCAGAGACTACGCCTACGAGCAGTACTTC
CDR3: CATSRDYAYEQYF
D: -
size: once
V: TRBV15
J: TRBJ2-7

DNA: TGTGCCAGCAGTTCCTGGACTAGCGGATCCTACGAGCAGTACTTC
CDR3: CASSSWTSGSYEQYF
D: TRBD2
size: -
V: TRBV28
J: TRBJ2-7

DNA: TGTGCCAGCAGTCCCCAGGTGGCTAGCCACGAGCAGTACTTC
CDR3: CASSPQVASHEQYF
D: -
size: -
V: TRBV6-6
J: TRBJ2-7

DNA: TGTGCCAGCGCTCCGGGAGGGCTTGTTAATGAGCAGTTCTTC
CDR3: CASAPGGLVNEQFF
D: TRBD2
size: -
V: TRBV27
J: TRBJ2-1

DNA: TGTGCCAGCAGCTCCCCCGGGGTCAACGAGCAGTACTTC
CDR3: CASSSPGVNEQYF
D: -
size: -
V: TRBV11-3
J: TRBJ2-7